The text below deals with one T cell receptor (beta chain). Germline V gene lookup returns CDR1 LGHDT and CDR2 YNNKEL (reference sequence). The CDR3 runs 13 residues. V was clipped by 4 bases and J by 6 bases, with 9 bases between them. These data are taken from a study of CD8 T cells in Susac syndrome. Study at large: Patients with Susac syndrome who were sequenced included more than five with active disease and eight in remission. Patients with Susac syndrome were, at the time of blood collection, therapy-naive, maintained on corticosteroids, or maintained on intravenous immunoglobulin alone.

The RNA, about 0.45 to 1 ug, was put through reverse transcription using random hexamers. Each CDR3 protein gets one entry after TCRdb re-called the immunoSEQ multiplex PCR reads with MiXCR. Of 150,000 to 200,000 distinct CDR3 sequences detected, approximately 95% appear once; the ten largest clones hold 0.15% to 0.2%. The sample consisted of CD8+ T cells from PBMCs. This chain links TRBV3-1 with TRBJ1-4; D may be TRBD1 (5 bases). The TCR originated in a human donor with Susac syndrome. CDR3: CASSPRGDEKLFF. The CDR3 region has the DNA TGTGCCAGCAGCCCGCGAGGGGATGAAAAACTGTTTTTT. Complete variable domain (other parts from reference TRBV3-1 and TRBJ1-4): DTAVSQTPKYLVTQMGNDKSIKCEQNLGHDTMYWYKQDSKKFLKIMFSYNNKELIINETVPNRFSPKSPDKAHLNLHINSLELGDSAVYFCASSPRGDEKLFFGSGTQLSVL.